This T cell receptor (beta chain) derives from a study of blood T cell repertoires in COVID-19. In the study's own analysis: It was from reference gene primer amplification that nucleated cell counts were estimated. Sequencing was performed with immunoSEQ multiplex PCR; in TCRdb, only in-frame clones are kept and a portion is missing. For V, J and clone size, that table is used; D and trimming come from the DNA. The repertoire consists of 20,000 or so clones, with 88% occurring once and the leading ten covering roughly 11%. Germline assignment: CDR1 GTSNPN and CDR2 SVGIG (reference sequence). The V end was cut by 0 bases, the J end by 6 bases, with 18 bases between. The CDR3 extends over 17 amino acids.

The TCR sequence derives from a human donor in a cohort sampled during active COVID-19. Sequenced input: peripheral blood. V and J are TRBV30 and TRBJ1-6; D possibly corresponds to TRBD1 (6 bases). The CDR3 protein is CAWSVIMGALGNSPLHF. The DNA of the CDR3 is TGTGCCTGGAGTGTAATAATGGGGGCGCTAGGTAATTCACCCCTCCACTTT.